This T cell receptor (beta chain) was sequenced for a study of T cells after yellow fever vaccination. The CDR3 is 13 amino acids. V was cut by 4 bases and J by 1 base, with 7 bases left in between. CDR1 MGHDK and CDR2 SYGVNS come from the germline V gene. MiXCR, run by TCRdb on the 5' RACE reads, gives a single entry per CDR3 protein. The profile shows 150,000 to 200,000 distinct CDR3 sequences, approximately 9.9% of them singletons. The clonotype comes from a young man who received the YFV17D yellow fever vaccine. The sample was CD8+ T cells sorted from PBMCs, taken 45 days after the yellow fever booster vaccination. The gene calls are TRBV25-1 and TRBJ1-2; D gene unclear. The CDR3 spells CASSGKFNYGYTF. CDR3 in DNA: TGTGCCAGCAGTGGAAAGTTTAACTATGGCTACACCTTC.